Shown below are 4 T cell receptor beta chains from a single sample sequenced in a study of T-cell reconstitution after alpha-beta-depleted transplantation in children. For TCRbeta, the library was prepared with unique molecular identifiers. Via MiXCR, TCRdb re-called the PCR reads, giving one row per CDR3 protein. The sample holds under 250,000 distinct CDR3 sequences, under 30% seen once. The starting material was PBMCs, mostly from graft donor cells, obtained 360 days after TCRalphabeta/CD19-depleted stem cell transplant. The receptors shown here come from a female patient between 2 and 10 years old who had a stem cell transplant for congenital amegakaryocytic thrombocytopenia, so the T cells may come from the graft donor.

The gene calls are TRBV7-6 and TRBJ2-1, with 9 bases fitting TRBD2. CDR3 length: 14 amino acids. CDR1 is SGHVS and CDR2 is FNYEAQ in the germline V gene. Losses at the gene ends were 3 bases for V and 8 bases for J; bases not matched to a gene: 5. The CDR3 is CASSLGLAFHEQFF. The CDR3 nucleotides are TGTGCCAGCAGCTTGGGACTAGCTTTCCATGAGCAGTTCTTC.

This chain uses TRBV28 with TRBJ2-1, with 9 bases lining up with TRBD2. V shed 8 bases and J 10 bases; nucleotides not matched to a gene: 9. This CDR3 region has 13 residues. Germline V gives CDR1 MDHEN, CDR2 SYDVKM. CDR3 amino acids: CASYSGSRREQFF. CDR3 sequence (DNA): TGTGCCAGCTATAGCGGGAGTAGGAGGGAGCAGTTCTTC.

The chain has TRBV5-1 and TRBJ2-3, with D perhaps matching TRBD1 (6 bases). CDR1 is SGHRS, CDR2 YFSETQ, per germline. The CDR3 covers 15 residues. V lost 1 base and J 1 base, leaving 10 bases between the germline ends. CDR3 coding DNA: TGCGCCAGCAGCTTGAACAGGGTCGGCACAGATACGCAGTATTTT. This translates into CASSLNRVGTDTQYF.

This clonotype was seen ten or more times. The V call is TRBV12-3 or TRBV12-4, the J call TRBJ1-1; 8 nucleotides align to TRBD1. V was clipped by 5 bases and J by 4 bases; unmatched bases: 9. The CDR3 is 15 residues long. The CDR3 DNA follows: TGTGCCAGCAGTAAAGGACAGGGTAGTGGCACTGAAGCTTTCTTT. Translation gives CASSKGQGSGTEAFF.